These 21 T cell receptor beta chains were all obtained from the same sample, sequenced in a study of blood T cell repertoires in COVID-19. Produced via immunoSEQ multiplex PCR; TCRdb's table is partial and in-frame only. The table includes about 150,000 clones, 81% detected once. The sequenced sample consisted of peripheral blood. These receptors were obtained from a woman aged 55-70 years with active or convalescent COVID-19.

A single count supports this clone. The CDR3: CASRHSSGNEKLFF. The CDR3 DNA is TGTGCCAGCAGACACTCGAGCGGGAATGAAAAACTGTTTTTT. V and J are TRBV6-5 and TRBJ1-4; D remains ambiguous. The CDR3 is made up of 14 amino acids. V was trimmed by 6 bases and J by 5 bases, leaving 13 bases between them. Germline V lookup: CDR1 MNHEY, CDR2 SVGAGI.

This clone was counted once. The rearrangement uses TRBV9 and TRBJ2-5; 15 bases agree with TRBD2. The CDR3 runs 17 residues. V was pared by 2 bases and J by 3 bases, with 5 bases of the junction left unmatched. CDR1 is SGDLS and CDR2 is YYNGEE in the germline V gene. The CDR3 DNA reads TGTGCCAGCAGCGTTCGGACTAGCGGGAGGGGAGAAGAGACCCAGTACTTC. Translating gives CASSVRTSGRGEETQYF.

V gene TRBV6-5 combines with J gene TRBJ2-7, with TRBD2 matching over 11 bases. The V gene's germline CDR1 is MNHEY and CDR2 SVGAGI. J was trimmed by 1 base and V by 6 bases; bases with no gene match: 5. The CDR3 has 15 residues. As DNA, the CDR3 is TGTGCCAGCAGACCGACTAGCGGGAATTCCTACGAGCAGTACTTC. Encoded protein: CASRPTSGNSYEQYF.

This clone was recorded a few times. The chain employs TRBV5-4 and TRBJ2-1, with a weak D call TRBD2 (6 bases). The germline V gene encodes CDR1 SGHNT and CDR2 YYREEE (reference sequence). V was cut by 3 bases and J by 0 bases, with 10 bases left in between. The length of the CDR3 is 15 residues. CDR3 sequence: CASSWNSGSYNEQFF. CDR3 bases: TGTGCCAGCAGCTGGAATAGCGGCTCCTACAATGAGCAGTTCTTC.

This sequence joins TRBV6-5 and TRBJ2-7, with TRBD1 as a possible D gene (5 bases). This CDR3 comprises 15 residues. Germline V gene data show CDR1 as MNHEY and CDR2 as SVGAGI. Trimming left V 6 bases short and J 4 bases short, with 19 bases between. The CDR3 DNA follows: TGTGCCAGCAGATTAAACCAGGGAACTAATTACGAGCAGTACGTC. Translation: CASRLNQGTNYEQYV.

This clone was detected only a few times. The V and J genes are TRBV6-5 and TRBJ2-1; 11 bases are a match to TRBD2. The CDR3 extends over 15 amino acids. V lost 7 bases, J lost 6 bases, and 8 bases stayed unmatched. The germline CDR1 and CDR2 sequences are MNHEY and SVGAGI. The CDR3 nucleotides are TGTGCCAGCATTCCCCTAGCGGGGGGCTCCAATGAGCAGTTCTTC. The encoded protein is CASIPLAGGSNEQFF.

The CDR3 loop is CASSEASGGAGELFF. The CDR3 bases are TGTGCCAGCAGTGAAGCAAGTGGAGGGGCCGGGGAGCTGTTTTTT. This sequence joins TRBV6-1 and TRBJ2-2; tentatively, D is TRBD2 (6 bases). The CDR3 loop spans 15 amino acids. Trimming left V 0 bases short and J 6 bases short, with 11 bases between. Germline V gene lookup returns CDR1 MNHNS and CDR2 SASEGT.

This clone was counted once. In nucleotides, the CDR3 is TGTGCCAGCAGCTTAAGCGGTTCCTCCTACGAGCAGTACTTC. This codes for CASSLSGSSYEQYF. The chain joins TRBV5-8 to TRBJ2-7; a weak D match, TRBD2 (5 bases). Trimming took 2 bases from V and 0 from J, leaving 9 bases between them. The CDR3 runs to 14 residues. Germline V gives CDR1 SGHTS, CDR2 YDEGEE.

The chain recombines TRBV5-4 with TRBJ2-7, with D possibly TRBD2 on 6 matching bases. The ends were cut back, 2 bases at V and 4 bases at J, with 10 bases in the middle. The CDR3 runs to 13 residues. Germline loops: CDR1 SGHNT, CDR2 YYREEE (reference sequence). The CDR3 region has the DNA TGTGCCAGCAGCTTTCAGGGAGGTTACGAGCAGTACGTC. Translated: CASSFQGGYEQYV.

Ten or more counts support this clone. The chain uses TRBV12-5 and TRBJ2-7; 7 bases agree with TRBD2. Germline V gene sequence: CDR1 LGHNT, CDR2 FRNRAP. The CDR3 runs 16 residues. V gave up 2 bases and J gave up 6 bases; unmatched junction bases: 13. CDR3 amino acids: CASGLFQGGVAIEQYF. The CDR3 nucleotides are TGTGCTAGTGGTTTGTTCCAGGGAGGGGTAGCGATCGAGCAGTACTTC. The full variable domain, with the rest looked up from reference TRBV12-5 and TRBJ2-7, is DARVTQTPRHKVTEMGQEVTMRCQPILGHNTVFWYRQTMMQGLELLAYFRNRAPLDDSGMPKDRFSAEMPDATLATLKIQPSEPRDSAVYFCASGLFQGGVAIEQYFGPGTRLTVT.

V usage is TRBV5-1 and J usage is TRBJ2-3, with no clear D. CDR1 is SGHRS and CDR2 is YFSETQ in the germline V gene. This CDR3 is 14 amino acids long. V lost 0 bases and J lost 0, with 5 bases in between. The CDR3 spells CASSLGGSTDTQYF. DNA of the CDR3: TGCGCCAGCAGCTTGGGTGGCAGCACAGATACGCAGTATTTT.

The gene calls are TRBV7-9 and TRBJ1-3, with D possibly TRBD1 on 5 matching bases. Germline-derived CDR1 and CDR2 are SEHNR and FQNEAQ (reference sequence). CDR3 length: 13 amino acids. Trimming took off 5 bases at V and 2 bases at J, with 7 bases between the two ends. The CDR3 nucleotides read TGTGCCAGCAGCCGGACAACTGGAAACACCATATATTTT. Its translation: CASSRTTGNTIYF.

The gene calls are TRBV27 and TRBJ2-5; D might be TRBD1 (5 bases). Trimming shortened V by 3 bases and J by 2 bases, and 7 bases separated the two germline ends. Germline V lookup: CDR1 MNHEY, CDR2 SMNVEV (reference sequence). CDR3 size: 13 residues. CDR3 residues: CASSLNRQETQYF. The CDR3 coding sequence is TGTGCCAGCAGTTTGAACAGGCAAGAGACCCAGTACTTC.

The chain recombines TRBV7-2 with TRBJ1-1; D is unclear. CDR3 size: 14 residues. Per germline, CDR1 SGHTA and CDR2 FQGNSA. Trimming left V 5 bases short and J 1 base short, with 11 bases between. CDR3 sequence reads: CASSPHQKNTEAFF. The CDR3 coding sequence is TGTGCCAGCAGCCCCCACCAGAAGAACACTGAAGCTTTCTTT.

The chain joins TRBV7-9 to TRBJ2-3; 8 positions agree with TRBD2. CDR1 and CDR2 (germline): SEHNR, FQNEAQ (reference sequence). The CDR3 totals 18 residues. The ends lost 3 bases at V and 0 bases at J; junction bases unmatched: 11. In nucleotides, the CDR3 is TGTGCCAGCAGCTTCCCGGAAAGAGCGGGGGCTAGCACAGATACGCAGTATTTT. Translation: CASSFPERAGASTDTQYF. Complete variable domain (other parts from reference TRBV7-9 and TRBJ2-3): DTGVSQNPRHKITKRGQNVTFRCDPISEHNRLYWYRQTLGQGPEFLTYFQNEAQLEKSRLLSDRFSAERPKGSFSTLEIQRTEQGDSAMYLCASSFPERAGASTDTQYFGPGTRLTVL.

The chain carries TRBV9 and TRBJ2-3; TRBD1 matches 8 bases. This CDR3 is built from 13 residues. V lost 3 bases, J lost 7 bases, and 4 bases stayed unmatched. The germline V gene has CDR1 SGDLS and CDR2 YYNGEE. The CDR3 is CASSAGQGNTQYF. CDR3 DNA sequence: TGTGCCAGCAGCGCTGGACAGGGAAATACGCAGTATTTT.

Concerning this clone itself: One junction end does not reproduce the germline sequence, and a read error may be involved. The chain links TRBV28 to TRBJ1-1; D is ambiguous. CDR1 MDHEN and CDR2 SYDVKM come from the germline V gene. CDR3 length: 15 amino acids. The CDR3 loop reads CASSFSRRMNTEAFF. The CDR3 DNA is TGTGCCAGCAGTTTCTCCAGGCGCATGAACACTGAAGCTTTTTTT.

The chain links TRBV6-5 to TRBJ1-2; TRBD1 aligns across 10 bases. The CDR3 loop spans 14 amino acids. Germline loops: CDR1 MNHEY, CDR2 SVGAGI. V was clipped by 6 bases and J by 8 bases; unmatched bases: 9. CDR3 coding DNA: TGTGCCAGCAGGGGGACAGGGGCCCAACGGGGCTACACCTTC. Translating gives CASRGTGAQRGYTF.

V gene TRBV4-2 combines with J gene TRBJ2-3, with 9 bases that match TRBD2. V lost 2 bases and J lost 2; bases outside the gene matches: 5. Germline V gene sequence: CDR1 LGHNA, CDR2 YNFKEQ. The CDR3 covers 16 residues. The CDR3 reads CASSQRERGDTDTQYF. The CDR3 DNA reads as TGTGCCAGCAGCCAACGAGAGCGGGGGGACACAGATACGCAGTATTTT.

The rearrangement uses TRBV7-8 and TRBJ1-3, with TRBD1 as a possible D gene (5 bases). Germline values: CDR1 SGHVS, CDR2 FQNEAQ. CDR3 size: 17 residues. V gave up 5 bases and J gave up 3 bases, with 20 bases separating them. The DNA of the CDR3 is TGTGCCAGCAGCACTATTCAGGGAAGAGTGGGTGGAAACACCATATATTTT. This translates into CASSTIQGRVGGNTIYF.

This chain links TRBV28 with TRBJ1-2; D perhaps matches TRBD1 (5 bases). V lost 5 bases, J lost 3 bases, and 13 bases lay in between. CDR1 and CDR2 (germline): MDHEN, SYDVKM. This CDR3 contains 14 residues. This chain's CDR3 is CASSHRSPYYGYTF. The CDR3 bases are TGTGCCAGCAGTCACAGGTCACCATACTATGGCTACACCTTC.